The 15 T cell receptor beta chains below all came from one sample that was sequenced in a study of blood T cell repertoires in COVID-19. The protocol was immunoSEQ multiplex PCR, while the TCRdb copy is restricted to in-frame clones and leaves out a portion. The data contain 50,000 to 55,000 clones, about 87% of them seen just once; the ten biggest clones take up under 4.5%. Input material: peripheral blood. The receptors were gathered from a man aged 45-65 years with acute or convalescent COVID-19.

This rearrangement joins TRBV27 to TRBJ1-4; D is perhaps TRBD1 (5 bases). Germline lookup yields CDR1 MNHEY and CDR2 SMNVEV (reference sequence). V lost 1 base and J lost 7, with 13 bases in between. This CDR3 is 15 amino acids long. CDR3 coding DNA: TGTGCCAGCAGTTTATTCGCGGGACTACCTGAAAAACTGTTTTTT. It translates to CASSLFAGLPEKLFF. Full variable domain (missing parts from reference TRBV27 and TRBJ1-4): EAQVTQNPRYLITVTGKKLTVTCSQNMNHEYMSWYRQDPGLGLRQIYYSMNVEVTDKGDVPEGYKVSRKEKRNFPLILESPSPNQTSLYFCASSLFAGLPEKLFFGSGTQLSVL.

The V call is TRBV2, the J call TRBJ2-1, with 9 bases identical to TRBD2. The junction had 4 bases not matched to a gene; V was cut back by 6 bases and J by 1 base. CDR3 length: 15 residues. Germline values: CDR1 SNHLY, CDR2 FYNNEI. The CDR3 DNA reads TGTGCCAGCAGGAGGAGCGGGGGGTCCTACAATGAGCAGTTCTTC. Its translation is CASRRSGGSYNEQFF.

This clone was found once. The chain couples TRBV18 to TRBJ1-3; 7 bases are a match to TRBD1. V shed 2 bases, J shed 0 bases, and the junction held 4 bases outside the gene matches. This CDR3 has 16 residues. Germline CDR1 and CDR2: KGHSH and LQKENI. The CDR3 reads CASSPMDRFSGNTIYF. The CDR3 DNA reads TGTGCCAGCTCACCAATGGACAGGTTCTCTGGAAACACCATATATTTT. The full variable domain, rest sourced from reference TRBV18 and TRBJ1-3, is NAGVMQNPRHLVRRRGQEARLRCSPMKGHSHVYWYRQLPEEGLKFMVYLQKENIIDESGMPKERFSAEFPKEGPSILRIQQVVRGDSAAYFCASSPMDRFSGNTIYFGEGSWLTVV.

The chain joins TRBV5-6 to TRBJ2-5; 10 nucleotides align to TRBD1. V was clipped by 4 bases and J by 3 bases; unmatched bases: 3. The CDR3 consists of 14 residues. CDR1 and CDR2 (germline): SGHDT, YYEEEE. The CDR3 DNA reads TGTGCCAGCAGCATCGGGACAGGGGAAGAGACCCAGTACTTC. Protein: CASSIGTGEETQYF.

The gene calls are TRBV6-1 and TRBJ1-2; weak D call: TRBD1 (5 bases). V lost 1 base and J 8 bases, leaving 14 bases between the germline ends. CDR1 MNHNS and CDR2 SASEGT come from the germline V gene. The CDR3 has 14 residues. CDR3 amino acids: CASSEGAGFKGYTF. CDR3 nucleotide sequence: TGTGCCAGCAGTGAAGGGGCAGGGTTTAAGGGCTACACCTTC.

The chain recombines TRBV6-5 with TRBJ1-6; possible D gene TRBD1, 6 bases. With 2 bases removed from V and 14 bases from J, the gap between germline ends came to 13 bases. There are 13 residues in the CDR3. The V gene's germline CDR1 is MNHEY and CDR2 SVGAGI. The CDR3 nucleotides read TGTGCCAGCAGTTACGGGAGGGGGATATCCCTCCACTTT. This gives the protein CASSYGRGISLHF.

The genes are TRBV11-3 and TRBJ2-1; 8 bases map to TRBD1. V gave up 5 bases and J gave up 6 bases; unmatched junction bases: 15. Germline assignment: CDR1 SGHNT and CDR2 YENEEA. This CDR3 has 17 residues. CDR3 sequence: CASSPGLRHRGVNEQFF. CDR3 bases: TGTGCCAGCAGCCCGGGGCTGAGACACAGGGGGGTCAATGAGCAGTTCTTC.

This rearrangement joins TRBV7-3 to TRBJ1-6; unclear D gene. Germline V lookup: CDR1 SGHTA, CDR2 FQGTGA. The CDR3 sequence is 17 residues long. The V end was cut by 4 bases, the J end by 0 bases, with 13 bases between. The CDR3 is CASSSRGPGSYNSPLHF. In nucleotides, the CDR3 is TGTGCCAGCAGCTCTCGTGGTCCCGGCTCCTATAATTCACCCCTCCACTTT.

This sequence joins TRBV15 and TRBJ2-7; 11 bases align to TRBD1. Germline assignment: CDR1 LNHNV and CDR2 YYDKDF (reference sequence). There are 14 residues in the CDR3. V lost 3 bases to trimming and J lost 4 bases; unmatched junction nucleotides: 2. The DNA for the CDR3 is TGTGCCACCAGCAGTGGACAGGGGGCATACGAGCAGTACTTC. It encodes CATSSGQGAYEQYF.

The V and J genes are TRBV5-1 and TRBJ2-1; D not resolved. The CDR3 loop spans 16 amino acids. Germline CDR1 reads SGHRS; CDR2 reads YFSETQ. The V end was cut by 1 base, the J end by 0 bases, with 11 bases between. The CDR3 bases are TGCGCCAGCAGCTTGAGACGCGGAAGCTCCTACAATGAGCAGTTCTTC. As protein: CASSLRRGSSYNEQFF.

The chain links TRBV5-1 to TRBJ1-1; possibly TRBD1 for D (6 bases). The CDR3 is made up of 15 amino acids. The germline V and J ends were trimmed by 4 bases and 3 bases, with 16 bases remaining between them. CDR1 and CDR2 from the germline V gene are SGHRS and YFSETQ. This CDR3 reads CASSGTGLGYTEAFF. CDR3 DNA sequence: TGCGCCAGCAGCGGAACAGGGCTTGGGTACACTGAAGCTTTCTTT. The whole variable domain, filled in from reference TRBV5-1 and TRBJ1-1, reads KAGVTQTPRYLIKTRGQQVTLSCSPISGHRSVSWYQQTPGQGLQFLFEYFSETQRNKGNFPGRFSGRQFSNSRSEMNVSTLELGDSALYLCASSGTGLGYTEAFFGQGTRLTVV.

This clone is a singleton in its sample. This sequence joins TRBV29-1 and TRBJ2-6; D gene unclear. CDR1 and CDR2 (germline): SQVTM, ANQGSEA. The V gene lost 3 bases and the J gene lost 4 bases, with 7 bases spanning the gap. This CDR3 is built from 13 residues. This CDR3 is CSVEKTGANVLTF. DNA of the CDR3: TGCAGCGTTGAGAAGACAGGGGCCAACGTCCTGACTTTC.

This clone was seen a single time. The chain joins TRBV5-4 to TRBJ1-2; TRBD1 aligns across 12 bases. CDR3 length: 16 amino acids. Germline CDR1 and CDR2: SGHNT and YYREEE (reference sequence). V dropped 4 bases and J dropped 4; count of bases not matched to a gene: 8. CDR3 sequence: CASSDPGTGGFYGYTF. The CDR3 DNA sequence: TGTGCCAGCAGCGACCCCGGGACAGGGGGCTTCTATGGCTACACCTTC.

The chain recombines TRBV5-5 with TRBJ1-1, with 10 bases identical to TRBD1. From germline, CDR1 is SGHKS and CDR2 YYEKEE (reference sequence). V lost 3 bases to trimming and J lost 0 bases; unmatched junction nucleotides: 5. The CDR3 consists of 16 residues. CDR3 sequence (DNA): TGTGCCAGCAGCTGGGGGGACAGGGGCTTGAACACTGAAGCTTTCTTT. The encoded protein is CASSWGDRGLNTEAFF.

The chain has TRBV10-3 and TRBJ1-3; 7 bases map to TRBD1. CDR3 length: 13 residues. Trimming removed 10 bases from V and 0 bases from J; junction bases left unmatched: 3. Germline CDR1 and CDR2: ENHRY and SYGVKD. The CDR3 protein is CASRDSSGNTIYF. CDR3 bases: TGTGCCAGCCGGGACAGCTCTGGAAACACCATATATTTT.